The 9 T cell receptor beta chains given below trace back to one sample, sequenced in a study of regulatory T cells in long-lasting Graves disease. CDR3-region Arm-PCR and iRepertoire HTBI primers produced the TCR beta libraries. TCRdb analysed the multiplex PCR reads with MiXCR anew, one entry per CDR3 protein. Found here are 420,000 or so distinct CDR3 sequences, about 15% of them singletons; the top ten hold about a quarter. Regarding time point: newly diagnosed GD, antithyroid drugs for less than 3 months. There was RNA extracted from PBMCs, and the TCR library was made from it. This sample also belongs to another study, concerning T cells in Graves' hyperthyroidism and ophthalmopathy.

Specimen: peripheral blood mononuclear cells (PBMCs), collected at new diagnosis, from a patient treated with antithyroid drugs. These receptor sequences come from a woman aged 18-29 years with Graves disease.

This clonotype was observed at least ten times. The chain carries TRBV2 and TRBJ2-1, with 8 bases lining up with TRBD2. Germline CDR1 SNHLY, CDR2 FYNNEI. The CDR3 has 15 amino acids. Germline trimming cut 4 bases from V and 5 bases from J; bases unmatched to any gene: 7. The DNA for the CDR3 is TGTGCCAGCAGTGCACCGGGACTAGAAGACAATGAGCAGTTCTTC. Its translation: CASSAPGLEDNEQFF. The full variable domain, with the rest looked up from reference TRBV2 and TRBJ2-1, is EPEVTQTPSHQVTQMGQEVILRCVPISNHLYFYWYRQILGQKVEFLVSFYNNEISEKSEIFDDQFSVERPDGSNFTLKIRSTKLEDSAMYFCASSAPGLEDNEQFFGPGTRLTVL.

The rearrangement links TRBV5-6 to TRBJ1-3; D perhaps matches TRBD1 (5 bases). The CDR3 has 14 amino acids. V shed 6 bases and J shed 0 bases, with 10 bases lying between them. CDR1 is SGHDT and CDR2 is YYEEEE in the germline V gene. As DNA, the CDR3 is TGTGCCAGCATCGACAGTGGCTCTGGAAACACCATATATTTT. It is translated as CASIDSGSGNTIYF.

The sample holds many counts of this clonotype. The J gene is TRBJ2-3, the V gene TRBV5-6; a possible D gene is TRBD2 (6 bases). This CDR3 has 16 residues. V dropped 4 bases and J dropped 1 base, with 16 bases sitting between them. In germline, CDR1 is SGHDT, CDR2 YYEEEE. The CDR3 nucleotides are TGTGCCAGCAGCGGACGGGGGAGGTCTGGCACAGATACGCAGTATTTT. Residues: CASSGRGRSGTDTQYF.

The chain links TRBV7-2 to TRBJ2-5, with 9 bases identical to TRBD2. The ends lost 4 bases at V and 5 bases at J; junction bases unmatched: 8. The CDR3 is 15 amino acids. CDR1 SGHTA and CDR2 FQGNSA come from the germline V gene. CDR3: CASSYRTSVGETQYF. The CDR3 region has the DNA TGTGCCAGCAGCTACAGGACTAGCGTCGGGGAGACCCAGTACTTC.

This clonotype was counted ten times or more. CDR3 sequence reads: CSARAYAGNTIYF. CDR3 in DNA: TGCAGTGCTAGAGCGTACGCTGGAAACACCATATATTTT. The chain recombines TRBV20-1 with TRBJ1-3, with D unresolved. The germline CDR1 and CDR2 sequences are DFQATT and SNEGSKA (reference sequence). CDR3 length equals 13 residues. V lost 1 base to trimming and J lost 2 bases, with 6 bases between them.

This clonotype was counted at least ten times. The CDR3 loop reads CASSPGVGYEQYF. The CDR3 nucleotides are TGTGCCAGCAGTCCCGGGGTCGGTTACGAGCAGTACTTC. The chain is built from TRBV11-2 and TRBJ2-7; D is possibly TRBD2 (5 bases). V gave up 6 bases and J gave up 4 bases, with 13 bases separating them. Germline CDR1 is SGHAT and CDR2 is FQNNGV. CDR3 length: 13 amino acids.

This clonotype was seen ten or more times. This chain links TRBV6-1 with TRBJ2-7; 10 bases are a match to TRBD2. CDR1 and CDR2 (germline): MNHNS, SASEGT. J was trimmed by 2 bases and V by 8 bases; bases with no gene match: 9. This CDR3 comprises 15 residues. The CDR3 is CASGTPGLATYEQYF. The CDR3 DNA reads as TGTGCCAGCGGAACCCCGGGACTAGCGACCTACGAGCAGTACTTC.

Ten or more counts support this clonotype. This chain uses TRBV29-1 with TRBJ2-5, with 7 bases lining up with TRBD2. The CDR3 is 16 amino acids. Germline V lookup: CDR1 SQVTM, CDR2 ANQGSEA. V lost 3 bases, J lost 0 bases, and 10 bases stayed unmatched. The CDR3 reads CSVDSLVLANQETQYF. The CDR3 DNA follows: TGCAGCGTTGATTCTCTCGTACTAGCGAACCAAGAGACCCAGTACTTC.

The chain uses TRBV28 and TRBJ2-2; 10 positions agree with TRBD2. Germline lookup yields CDR1 MDHEN and CDR2 SYDVKM. CDR3 size: 14 residues. J was trimmed by 10 bases and V by 6 bases; bases with no gene match: 8. The CDR3 DNA reads as TGTGCCAGCAGGCTAAGCGGGAGGGCCTTGGAGCTGTTTTTT. Translation: CASRLSGRALELFF.